Sequencing of this T cell receptor beta chain was carried out in a study of long-term antiretroviral therapy in people with HIV. On the study more broadly: Samples collected earliest predate the 2015 immediate-ART recommendation by about a decade. Study results and caveats: In samples taken after ART, diversity increased but remained below transplant donor control levels.

It was version v3.0 of the immunoSEQ assay that was run at survey level. Sequencing aimed at about 40,000-55,000 T-cell genomes per sample. The table came from immunoSEQ multiplex PCR; TCRdb's copy has only in-frame clones and leaves some out. Of roughly 25,000 clones listed, approximately 82% were seen once; the top ten hold around 2%. Turning to this clone: As yet, its antigen is unknown.

The CDR3 has 13 residues. The germline V gene has CDR1 GTSNPN and CDR2 SVGIG (reference sequence). The trim removed 5 bases at V and 8 bases at J, leaving 10 bases unmatched. This clonotype was obtained from a man aged 45-60 years with HIV. The chain employs TRBV30 and TRBJ1-2; 8 nucleotides line up with TRBD1. Material: unsorted PBMCs, obtained 3 years after starting antiretroviral therapy. The CDR3 DNA follows: TGTGCCTGGGGTCGGGACAGGCCAAGGGGCTACACCTTC. This gives the protein CAWGRDRPRGYTF.